A selection of T cell receptor beta chains follows, all from one sample in a study of Graves' ophthalmopathy and Graves' hyperthyroidism. TCRdb processed the multiplex PCR reads anew with MiXCR; each CDR3 protein has one entry. This table has around 470,000 distinct CDR3 sequences, approximately 15% appearing once. Sample: blood. These receptors were collected from a woman under 40 with Graves' ophthalmopathy. CDR3s include the opening cysteine and the closing phenylalanine or tryptophan.

j_call: TRBJ1-2; v_call: TRBV5-6; cdr3_aa: CASSRKGGDGYTF
j_call: TRBJ2-7; v_call: TRBV12-3/TRBV12-4; cdr3_aa: CASSWIRVGDQYF
j_call: TRBJ1-5; v_call: TRBV5-6; cdr3_aa: CASSLDREYNQPQHF
j_call: TRBJ1-1; v_call: TRBV14; cdr3_aa: CASSHLGQVSGEAFF
j_call: TRBJ1-2; v_call: TRBV6-1; cdr3_aa: CASSPGGENYGYTF
j_call: TRBJ2-7; v_call: TRBV7-3; cdr3_aa: CASSLMIGAGPTYEQYF
j_call: TRBJ2-1; v_call: TRBV2; cdr3_aa: CASRAGPYNEQFF
j_call: TRBJ2-7; v_call: TRBV12-3/TRBV12-4; cdr3_aa: CASSLGRRVYEQYF
j_call: TRBJ1-1; v_call: TRBV2; cdr3_aa: CASSVTGNTDAFF
j_call: TRBJ1-1; v_call: TRBV20-1; cdr3_aa: CSARGARGNTEAFF
j_call: TRBJ1-2; v_call: TRBV5-1; cdr3_aa: CASSLTPGREHYGYTF
j_call: TRBJ1-1; v_call: TRBV20-1; cdr3_aa: CSARDYRLNTEAFF
j_call: TRBJ1-1; v_call: TRBV2; cdr3_aa: CASSLQGGWTEAFF
j_call: TRBJ2-7; v_call: TRBV12-5; cdr3_aa: CASGRTDFYEQYF
j_call: TRBJ1-3; v_call: TRBV30; cdr3_aa: CAWSRAQGYDSGNTIYF
j_call: TRBJ2-7; v_call: TRBV6-1; cdr3_aa: CASSESDVSYEQYF
j_call: TRBJ2-6; v_call: TRBV11-3; cdr3_aa: CASSSVGLSGANVLTF
j_call: TRBJ1-1; v_call: TRBV28; cdr3_aa: CASSLWGKREAFF
j_call: TRBJ2-7; v_call: TRBV30; cdr3_aa: CAWKRGRAREQYF
j_call: TRBJ2-1; v_call: TRBV5-1; cdr3_aa: CASSFGEFTYNEQFF
j_call: TRBJ2-7; v_call: TRBV28; cdr3_aa: CASRDRGSYEQYF
j_call: TRBJ1-3; v_call: TRBV6-2/TRBV6-3; cdr3_aa: CASRSTGTSGNTIYF
j_call: TRBJ1-1; v_call: TRBV6-1; cdr3_aa: CASSAQGAGTEAFF
j_call: TRBJ2-7; v_call: TRBV7-8; cdr3_aa: CASSLGLLNEQYF
j_call: TRBJ2-2; v_call: TRBV6-1; cdr3_aa: CASSEYRQSGELFF
j_call: TRBJ2-7; v_call: TRBV10-3; cdr3_aa: CAISATRTDTYEQYF
j_call: TRBJ2-7; v_call: TRBV7-9; cdr3_aa: CASSFSGNEQYF
j_call: TRBJ2-5; v_call: TRBV11-1; cdr3_aa: CASSPDRVRQETQYF
j_call: TRBJ2-7; v_call: TRBV5-1; cdr3_aa: CASRTSGDFSSYEQYF
j_call: TRBJ2-5; v_call: TRBV27; cdr3_aa: CAPRVGSPYQETQYF
j_call: TRBJ2-5; v_call: TRBV24-1; cdr3_aa: CATSPAGATETQYF
j_call: TRBJ2-5; v_call: TRBV28; cdr3_aa: CASFPGAPSSQETQYF
j_call: TRBJ2-5; v_call: TRBV5-1; cdr3_aa: CASRFGLAGVETQYF
j_call: TRBJ2-7; v_call: TRBV6-1; cdr3_aa: CASSAATSYEQYF
j_call: TRBJ1-5; v_call: TRBV12-3/TRBV12-4; cdr3_aa: CASSLTPTGNNQPQHF
j_call: TRBJ2-2; v_call: TRBV11-2; cdr3_aa: CASSLWRNTGELFF
j_call: TRBJ2-5; v_call: TRBV19; cdr3_aa: CASSNRDYPTETQYF
j_call: TRBJ2-7; v_call: TRBV3-1; cdr3_aa: CASSQEIDPYEQYF
j_call: TRBJ1-2; v_call: TRBV28; cdr3_aa: CASGIGGPDYGCTF
j_call: TRBJ2-7; v_call: TRBV7-8; cdr3_aa: CASSRALSSYEQYF
j_call: TRBJ2-6; v_call: TRBV15; cdr3_aa: CATSRDAGHGANVLTF
j_call: TRBJ1-2; v_call: TRBV10-3; cdr3_aa: CATVGTGEGYTF
j_call: TRBJ1-5; v_call: TRBV5-1; cdr3_aa: CASRLDGRNQPQHF
j_call: TRBJ2-4; v_call: TRBV29-1; cdr3_aa: CSGRVDVGMAKNIQYF